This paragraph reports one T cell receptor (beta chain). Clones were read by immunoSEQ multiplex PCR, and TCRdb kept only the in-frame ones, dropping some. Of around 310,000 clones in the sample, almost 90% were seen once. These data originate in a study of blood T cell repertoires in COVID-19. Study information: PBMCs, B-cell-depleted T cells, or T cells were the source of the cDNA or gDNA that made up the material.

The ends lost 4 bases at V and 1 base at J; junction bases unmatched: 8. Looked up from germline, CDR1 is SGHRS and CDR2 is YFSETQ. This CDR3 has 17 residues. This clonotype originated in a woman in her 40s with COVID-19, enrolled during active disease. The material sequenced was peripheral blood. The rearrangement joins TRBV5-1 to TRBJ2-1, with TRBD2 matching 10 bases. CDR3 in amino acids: CASSPRTSGESYNEQFF. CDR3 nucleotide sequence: TGCGCCAGCAGCCCCCGTACTAGCGGGGAATCCTACAATGAGCAGTTCTTC.